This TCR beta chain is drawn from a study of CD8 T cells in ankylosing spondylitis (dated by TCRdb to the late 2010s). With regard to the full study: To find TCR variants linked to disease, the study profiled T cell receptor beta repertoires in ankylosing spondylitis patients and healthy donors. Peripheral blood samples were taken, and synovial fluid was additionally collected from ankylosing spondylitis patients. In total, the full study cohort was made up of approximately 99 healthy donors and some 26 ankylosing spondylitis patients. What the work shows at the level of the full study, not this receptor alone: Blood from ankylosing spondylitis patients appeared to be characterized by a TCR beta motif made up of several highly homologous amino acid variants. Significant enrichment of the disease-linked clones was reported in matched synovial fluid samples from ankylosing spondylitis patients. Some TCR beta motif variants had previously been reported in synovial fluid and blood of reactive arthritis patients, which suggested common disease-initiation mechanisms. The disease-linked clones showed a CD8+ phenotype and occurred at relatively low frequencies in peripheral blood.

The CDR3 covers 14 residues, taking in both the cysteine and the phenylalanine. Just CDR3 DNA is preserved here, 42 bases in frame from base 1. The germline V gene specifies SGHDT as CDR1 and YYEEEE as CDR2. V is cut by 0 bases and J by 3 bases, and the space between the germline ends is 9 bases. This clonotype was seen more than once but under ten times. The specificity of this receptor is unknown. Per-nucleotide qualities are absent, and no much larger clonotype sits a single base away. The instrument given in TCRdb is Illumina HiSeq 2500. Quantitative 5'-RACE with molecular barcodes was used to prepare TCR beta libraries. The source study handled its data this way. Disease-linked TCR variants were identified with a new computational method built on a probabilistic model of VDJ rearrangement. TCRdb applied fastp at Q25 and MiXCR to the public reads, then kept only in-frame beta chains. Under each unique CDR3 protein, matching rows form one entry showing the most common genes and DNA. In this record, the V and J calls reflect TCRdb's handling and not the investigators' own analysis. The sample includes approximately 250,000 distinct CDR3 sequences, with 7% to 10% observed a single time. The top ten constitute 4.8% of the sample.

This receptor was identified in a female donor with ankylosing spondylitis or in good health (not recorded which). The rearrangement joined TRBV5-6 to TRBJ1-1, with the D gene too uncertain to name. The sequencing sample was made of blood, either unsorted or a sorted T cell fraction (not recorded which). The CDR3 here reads CASSLAGLHTEAFF. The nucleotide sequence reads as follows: TGTGCCAGCAGCTTGGCAGGATTACACACTGAAGCTTTCTTT.